The sequence of this T cell receptor (beta chain) was determined in a study of blood T cell repertoires in COVID-19. At the level of the study: PBMCs, B-cell-depleted T cells, or T cells were the source of the cDNA or gDNA that made up the material.

Per the authors' pipeline: Cell counts per sample came from amplifying reference gene primers. TCRdb's copy holds only in-frame clones and misses some; the assay was immunoSEQ multiplex PCR. V and J calls and clone size follow that table, whereas D and trimming were derived from the DNA. The table has around 150,000 clones, 70% to 90% seen once. This CDR3 is built from 14 residues. Germline CDR1 reads SNHLY; CDR2 reads FYNNEI. With V trimmed by 5 bases and J by 3 bases, 3 bases remained unmatched. This clone was observed a few times. The sequence was collected from a woman aged 60-75 years with COVID-19, enrolled during active disease. J is TRBJ1-4 and V is TRBV2; 7 nucleotides align to TRBD1. Sequencing used peripheral blood. The CDR3 spells CASSFTGANEKLFF. The CDR3 bases are TGTGCCAGCAGTTTTACAGGGGCTAATGAAAAACTGTTTTTT. The full variable domain, rest sourced from reference TRBV2 and TRBJ1-4, is EPEVTQTPSHQVTQMGQEVILRCVPISNHLYFYWYRQILGQKVEFLVSFYNNEISEKSEIFDDQFSVERPDGSNFTLKIRSTKLEDSAMYFCASSFTGANEKLFFGSGTQLSVL.